This T cell receptor beta chain was sequenced in a study of cytotoxic CD8 clonotypes in ibrutinib-treated CLL. Study in general: Across samples, productive templates numbered 250,000 to 300,000 and productive rearrangements reached about 99,000 on average.

V lost 2 bases to trimming and J lost 0 bases, with 10 bases between them. The CDR3 totals 16 residues. Germline CDR1 is SNHLY and CDR2 is FYNNEI. The protocol was immunoSEQ multiplex PCR, while the TCRdb copy is restricted to in-frame clones and leaves out a portion. The sample has 300,000 to 400,000 clones; about 61% are singletons. Study-level points and caveats: Clonality grew at ibrutinib response; at progression, it decreased back toward baseline.

A word on this clone: The antigen remains unidentified.

The sequence derives from a human donor with chronic lymphocytic leukemia. The sequences come from PBMCs, collected after 36 months of ibrutinib treatment. The chain is built from TRBV2 and TRBJ1-4; D not resolved. The CDR3: CASSELRRTTNEKLFF. The DNA for the CDR3 is TGTGCCAGCAGTGAACTCAGGCGAACAACTAATGAAAAACTGTTTTTT.